The subject of this entry is one T cell receptor (beta chain). The entry originates in a study of cytomegalovirus exposure and HLA in healthy donors. CDR1 LGHNA and CDR2 YNFKEQ come from the germline V gene. The V gene lost 1 base and the J gene lost 8 bases, with 11 bases spanning the gap. The CDR3 is 14 residues long. PCR involved 60 Vbeta and 13 Jbeta primers. Sequencing was performed with immunoSEQ multiplex PCR; in TCRdb, only in-frame clones are kept and a portion is missing. Of more than 90,000 clones listed, roughly 70% are singletons. Sequencing used PBMCs. The V gene is TRBV4-2, the J gene TRBJ2-2; the D is unclear. The receptor was isolated from a woman aged 50 to 60 in good health and CMV-seropositive. CDR3 loop: CASSQGYEVGELFF. DNA for the CDR3: TGTGCCAGCAGCCAAGGGTACGAGGTTGGGGAGCTGTTTTTT.